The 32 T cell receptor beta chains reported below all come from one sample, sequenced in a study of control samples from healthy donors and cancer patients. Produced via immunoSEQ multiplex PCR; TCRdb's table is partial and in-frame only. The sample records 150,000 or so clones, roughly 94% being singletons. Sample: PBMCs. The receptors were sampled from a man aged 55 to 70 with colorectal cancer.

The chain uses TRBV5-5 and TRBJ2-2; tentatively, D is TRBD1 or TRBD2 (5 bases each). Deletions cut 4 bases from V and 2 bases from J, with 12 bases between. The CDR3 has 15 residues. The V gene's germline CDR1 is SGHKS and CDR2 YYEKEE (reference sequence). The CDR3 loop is CASSGTAQNTGELFF. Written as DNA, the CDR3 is TGTGCCAGCAGCGGGACCGCTCAAAACACCGGGGAGCTGTTTTTT.

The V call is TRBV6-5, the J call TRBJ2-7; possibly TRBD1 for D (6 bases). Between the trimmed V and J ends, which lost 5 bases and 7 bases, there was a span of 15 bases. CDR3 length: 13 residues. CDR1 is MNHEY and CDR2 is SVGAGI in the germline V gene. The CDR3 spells CASSPDRLREQYF. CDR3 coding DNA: TGTGCCAGCAGTCCCGACAGGCTTCGGGAGCAGTACTTC.

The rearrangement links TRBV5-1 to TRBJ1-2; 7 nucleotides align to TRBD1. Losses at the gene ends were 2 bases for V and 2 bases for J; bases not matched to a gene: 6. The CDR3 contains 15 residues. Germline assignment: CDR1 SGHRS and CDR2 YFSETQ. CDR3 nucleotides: TGCGCCAGCAGCTTATGGGACAGTGGGAACTATGGCTACACCTTC. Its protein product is CASSLWDSGNYGYTF.

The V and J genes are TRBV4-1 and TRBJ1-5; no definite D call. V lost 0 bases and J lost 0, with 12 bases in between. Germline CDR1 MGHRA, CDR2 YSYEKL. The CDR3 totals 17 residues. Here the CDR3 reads CASSQDRAGHSNQPQHF. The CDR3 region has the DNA TGCGCCAGCAGCCAAGACCGCGCAGGCCATAGCAATCAGCCCCAGCATTTT.

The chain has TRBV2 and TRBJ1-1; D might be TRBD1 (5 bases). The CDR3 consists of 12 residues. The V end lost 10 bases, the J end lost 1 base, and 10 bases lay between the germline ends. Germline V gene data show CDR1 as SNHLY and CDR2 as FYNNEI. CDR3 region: CAILRGNTEAFF. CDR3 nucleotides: TGTGCCATTCTAAGGGGGAACACTGAAGCTTTCTTT.

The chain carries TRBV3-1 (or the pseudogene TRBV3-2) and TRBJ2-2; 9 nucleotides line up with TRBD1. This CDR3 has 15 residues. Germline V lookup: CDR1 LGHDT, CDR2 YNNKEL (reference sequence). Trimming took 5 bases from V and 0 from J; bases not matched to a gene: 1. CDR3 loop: CASSRQGANTGELFF. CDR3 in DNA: TGTGCCAGCAGCAGACAGGGGGCGAACACCGGGGAGCTGTTTTTT.

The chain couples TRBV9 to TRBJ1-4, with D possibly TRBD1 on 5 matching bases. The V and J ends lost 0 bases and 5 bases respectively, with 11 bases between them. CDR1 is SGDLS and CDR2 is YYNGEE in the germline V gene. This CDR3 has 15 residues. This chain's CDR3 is CASSVDGRQNEKLFF. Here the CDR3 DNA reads TGTGCCAGCAGCGTAGACGGGAGACAGAATGAAAAACTGTTTTTT.

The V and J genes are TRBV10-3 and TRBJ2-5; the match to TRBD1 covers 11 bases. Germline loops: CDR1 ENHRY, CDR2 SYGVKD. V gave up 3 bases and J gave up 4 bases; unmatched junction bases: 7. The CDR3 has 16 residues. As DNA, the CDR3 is TGTGCCATCAGTGATCGCCGGACAGGGGGCGCAGAGACCCAGTACTTC. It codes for CAISDRRTGGAETQYF.

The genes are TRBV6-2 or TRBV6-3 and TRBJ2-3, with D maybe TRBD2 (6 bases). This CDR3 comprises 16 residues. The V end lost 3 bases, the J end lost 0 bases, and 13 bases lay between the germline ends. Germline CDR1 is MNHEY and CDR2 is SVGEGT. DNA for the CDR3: TGTGCCAGCAGTTATCCGACCGGGAGAAGCACAGATACGCAGTATTTT. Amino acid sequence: CASSYPTGRSTDTQYF.

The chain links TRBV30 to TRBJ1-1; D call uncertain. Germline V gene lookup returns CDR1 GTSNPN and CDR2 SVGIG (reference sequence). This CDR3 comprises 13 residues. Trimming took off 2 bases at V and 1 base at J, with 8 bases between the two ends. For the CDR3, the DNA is TGTGCCTGGAGTTTCGGGCCGAACACTGAAGCTTTCTTT. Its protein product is CAWSFGPNTEAFF.

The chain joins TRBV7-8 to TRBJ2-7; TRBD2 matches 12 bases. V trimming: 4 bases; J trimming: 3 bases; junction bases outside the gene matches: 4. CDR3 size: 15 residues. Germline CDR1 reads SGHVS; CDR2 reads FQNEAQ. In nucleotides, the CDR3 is TGTGCCAGCAGCTACGGACTAGCGGGAATCTACGAGCAGTACTTC. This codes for CASSYGLAGIYEQYF.

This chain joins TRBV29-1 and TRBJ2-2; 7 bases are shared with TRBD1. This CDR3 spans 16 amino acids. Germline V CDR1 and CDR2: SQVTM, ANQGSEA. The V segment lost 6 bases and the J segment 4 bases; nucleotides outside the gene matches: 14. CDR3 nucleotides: TGCAGCGTCCAACGAGCAGACAGGGCGGGCACCGGGGAGCTGTTTTTT. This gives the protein CSVQRADRAGTGELFF.

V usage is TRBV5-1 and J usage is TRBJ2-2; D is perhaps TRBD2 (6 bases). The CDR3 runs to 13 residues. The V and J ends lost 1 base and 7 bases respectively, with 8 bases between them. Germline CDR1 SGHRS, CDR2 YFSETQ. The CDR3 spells CASSLQGGGELFF. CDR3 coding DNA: TGCGCCAGCAGCTTGCAGGGAGGCGGGGAGCTGTTTTTT.

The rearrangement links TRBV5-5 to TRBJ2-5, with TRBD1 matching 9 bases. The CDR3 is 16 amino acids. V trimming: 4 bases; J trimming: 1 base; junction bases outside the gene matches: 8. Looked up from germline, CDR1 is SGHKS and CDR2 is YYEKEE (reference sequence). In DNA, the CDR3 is TGTGCCAGCAGCCCAACCCCGGACAGGGGCCAAGAGACCCAGTACTTC. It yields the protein CASSPTPDRGQETQYF.

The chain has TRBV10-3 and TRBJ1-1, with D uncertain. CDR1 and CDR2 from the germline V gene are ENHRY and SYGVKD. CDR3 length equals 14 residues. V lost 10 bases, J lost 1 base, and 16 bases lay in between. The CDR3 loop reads CATRPRTANTEAFF. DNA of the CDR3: TGTGCCACCCGACCCCGGACTGCGAACACTGAAGCTTTCTTT.

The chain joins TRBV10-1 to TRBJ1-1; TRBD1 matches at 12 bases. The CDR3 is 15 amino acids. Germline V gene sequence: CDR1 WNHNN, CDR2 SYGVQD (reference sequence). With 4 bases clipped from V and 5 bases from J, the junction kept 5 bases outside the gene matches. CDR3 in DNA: TGCGCCAGCAGTGCGGGACAGGGGGCAAGGACTGAAGCTTTCTTT. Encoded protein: CASSAGQGARTEAFF.

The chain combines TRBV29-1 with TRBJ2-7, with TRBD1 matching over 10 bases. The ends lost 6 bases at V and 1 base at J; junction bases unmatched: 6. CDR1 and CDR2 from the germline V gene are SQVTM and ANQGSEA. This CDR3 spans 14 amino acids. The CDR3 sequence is CSVTGGPTSYEQYF. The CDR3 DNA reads TGCAGCGTGACAGGGGGCCCAACGTCCTACGAGCAGTACTTC.

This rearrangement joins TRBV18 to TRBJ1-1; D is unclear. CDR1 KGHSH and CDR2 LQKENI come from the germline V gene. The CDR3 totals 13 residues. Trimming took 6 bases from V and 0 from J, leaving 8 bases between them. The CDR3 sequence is CASSRTLNTEAFF. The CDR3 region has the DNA TGTGCCAGCTCTCGCACCCTGAACACTGAAGCTTTCTTT.

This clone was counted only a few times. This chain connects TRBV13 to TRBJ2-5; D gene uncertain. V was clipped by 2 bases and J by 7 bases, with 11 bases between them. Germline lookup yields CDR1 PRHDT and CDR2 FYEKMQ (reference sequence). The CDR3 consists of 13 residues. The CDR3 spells CASSLTRLGTQYF. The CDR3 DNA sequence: TGTGCCAGCAGCTTAACCCGACTGGGGACCCAGTACTTC.

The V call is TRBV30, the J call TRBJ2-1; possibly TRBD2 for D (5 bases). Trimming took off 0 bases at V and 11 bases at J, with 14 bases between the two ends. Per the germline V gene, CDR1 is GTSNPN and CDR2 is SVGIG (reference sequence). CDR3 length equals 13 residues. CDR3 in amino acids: CAWSVSVSAQQFF. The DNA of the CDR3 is TGTGCCTGGAGTGTATCCGTTAGCGCTCAGCAGTTCTTC.

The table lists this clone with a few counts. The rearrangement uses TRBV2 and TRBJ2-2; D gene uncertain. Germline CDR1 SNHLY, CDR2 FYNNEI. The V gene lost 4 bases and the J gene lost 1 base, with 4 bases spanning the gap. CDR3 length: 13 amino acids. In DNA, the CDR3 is TGTGCCAGCAGTGGAGAGAACACCGGGGAGCTGTTTTTT. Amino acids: CASSGENTGELFF.

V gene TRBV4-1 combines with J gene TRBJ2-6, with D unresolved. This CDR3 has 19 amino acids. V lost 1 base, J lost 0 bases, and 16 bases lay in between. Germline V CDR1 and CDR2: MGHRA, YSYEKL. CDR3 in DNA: TGCGCCAGCAGCCAAGGCCCCCCAGGCCCTCTCTCTGGGGCCAACGTCCTGACTTTC. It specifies CASSQGPPGPLSGANVLTF.

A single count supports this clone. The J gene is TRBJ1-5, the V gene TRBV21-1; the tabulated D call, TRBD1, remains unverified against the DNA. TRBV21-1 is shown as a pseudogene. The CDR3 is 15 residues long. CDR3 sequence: CASSNSREADQPQHF. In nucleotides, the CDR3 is TGTGCCAGCAGCAATTCCAGGGAAGCCGATCAGCCCCAGCATTTT.

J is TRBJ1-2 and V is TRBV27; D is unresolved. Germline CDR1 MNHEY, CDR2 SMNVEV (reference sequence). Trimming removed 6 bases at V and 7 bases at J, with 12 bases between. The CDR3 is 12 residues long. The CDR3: CASRGRAPGYTF. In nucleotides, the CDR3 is TGTGCCAGCAGGGGCAGAGCTCCTGGCTACACCTTC.

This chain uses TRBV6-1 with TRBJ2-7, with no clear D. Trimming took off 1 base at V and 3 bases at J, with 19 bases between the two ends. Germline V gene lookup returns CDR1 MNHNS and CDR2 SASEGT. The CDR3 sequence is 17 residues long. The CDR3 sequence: CASSEGLFGPLSYEQYF. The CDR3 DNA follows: TGTGCCAGCAGTGAAGGCCTCTTCGGGCCCCTAAGCTACGAGCAGTACTTC.

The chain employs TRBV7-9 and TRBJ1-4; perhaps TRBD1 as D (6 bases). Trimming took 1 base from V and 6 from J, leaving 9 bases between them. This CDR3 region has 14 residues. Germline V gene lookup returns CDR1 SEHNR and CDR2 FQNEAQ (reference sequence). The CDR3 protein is CASSLGTADEKLFF. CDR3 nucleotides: TGTGCCAGCAGCTTAGGGACAGCTGATGAAAAACTGTTTTTT.

In DNA, the CDR3 is TGTGCCAGCACCGACTCGGGCACAGGGAGGTACGAGCAGTACTTC. Protein: CASTDSGTGRYEQYF. This chain joins TRBV6-6 and TRBJ2-7; D may be TRBD1 or TRBD2 (6 bases each). The V and J ends lost 7 bases and 4 bases respectively, with 20 bases between them. The CDR3 is 15 residues long. CDR1 is MNHNY, CDR2 SVGAGI, per germline (reference sequence).

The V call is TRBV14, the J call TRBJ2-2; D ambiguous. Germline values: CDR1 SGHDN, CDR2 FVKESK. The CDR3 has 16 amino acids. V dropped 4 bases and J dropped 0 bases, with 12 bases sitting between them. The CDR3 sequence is CASSPRSIANTGELFF. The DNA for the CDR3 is TGTGCCAGCAGCCCGAGGAGCATCGCGAACACCGGGGAGCTGTTTTTT.

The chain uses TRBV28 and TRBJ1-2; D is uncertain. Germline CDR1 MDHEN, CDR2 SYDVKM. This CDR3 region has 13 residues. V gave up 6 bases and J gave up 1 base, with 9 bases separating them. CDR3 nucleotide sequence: TGTGCCAGCAGATACACATTTAACTATGGCTACACCTTC. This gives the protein CASRYTFNYGYTF.

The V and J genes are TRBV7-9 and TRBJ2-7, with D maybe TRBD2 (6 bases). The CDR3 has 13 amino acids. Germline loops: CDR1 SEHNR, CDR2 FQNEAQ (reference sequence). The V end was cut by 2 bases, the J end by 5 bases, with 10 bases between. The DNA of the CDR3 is TGTGCCAGCAGCTTAAGGTCGGGGGACGAGCAGTACTTC. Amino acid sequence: CASSLRSGDEQYF.

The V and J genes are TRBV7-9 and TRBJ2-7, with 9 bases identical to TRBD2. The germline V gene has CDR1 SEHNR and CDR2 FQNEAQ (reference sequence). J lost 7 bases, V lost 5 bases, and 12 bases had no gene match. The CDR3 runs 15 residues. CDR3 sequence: CASSPSGAGGQEQYF. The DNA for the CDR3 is TGTGCCAGCAGCCCCAGTGGGGCGGGGGGGCAAGAGCAGTACTTC.

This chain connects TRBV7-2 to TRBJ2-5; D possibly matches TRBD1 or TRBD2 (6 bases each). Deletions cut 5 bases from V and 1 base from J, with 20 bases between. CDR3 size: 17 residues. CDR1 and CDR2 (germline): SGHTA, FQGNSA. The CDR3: CASSLGGKGQFQETQYF. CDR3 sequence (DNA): TGTGCCAGCAGCCTCGGGGGAAAGGGACAATTCCAAGAGACCCAGTACTTC. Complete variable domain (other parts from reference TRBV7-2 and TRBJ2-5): GAGVSQSPSNKVTEKGKDVELRCDPISGHTALYWYRQSLGQGLEFLIYFQGNSAPDKSGLPSDRFSAERTGGSVSTLTIQRTQQEDSAVYLCASSLGGKGQFQETQYFGPGTRLLVL.